Presented here are 19 T cell receptor beta chains from one specimen sequenced in a study of a mutant IDH1 vaccine in newly diagnosed glioma. These receptors have no identified antigens. The time point denotes: week 47, end of study. In every dose of vaccine, 300 ug of mutant IDH1 20-mer peptide was given alongside topical imiquimod. Data came from immunoSEQ multiplex PCR; TCRdb stores just in-frame clones and leaves some out. Among approximately 25,000 clones listed, 82% were seen once. Sample: PBMCs, taken from a glioma patient whose treatment included an IDH1 peptide vaccine. These receptors were taken from a man aged 40-49 years with glioma. Some clones in this sample may be carry-over from other donors' samples.

This clone was seen a few times. CDR3 in amino acids: CASSLVRRPNQPQHF. The CDR3 coding sequence is TGTGCCAGCAGCTTGGTCCGGCGACCCAATCAGCCCCAGCATTTT. The chain uses TRBV5-6 and TRBJ1-5; D not certain. This CDR3 has 15 amino acids. V lost 0 bases and J 3 bases, leaving 10 bases between the germline ends. CDR1 and CDR2 from the germline V gene are SGHDT and YYEEEE.

The genes are TRBV7-2 and TRBJ2-3, with D possibly TRBD1 on 5 matching bases. The V end lost 5 bases, the J end lost 6 bases, and 12 bases lay between the germline ends. The germline gives CDR1 SGHTA, CDR2 FQGNSA. The CDR3 extends over 13 amino acids. The CDR3 sequence: CASSQWGSDTQYF. The CDR3 region has the DNA TGTGCCAGCAGCCAGTGGGGCAGCGATACGCAGTATTTT.

CDR3: CASSSQPDSLLDTQYF. The DNA for the CDR3 is TGCGCCAGCAGCTCCCAACCGGACAGTCTTTTGGATACGCAGTATTTT. The chain employs TRBV5-1 and TRBJ2-3; TRBD1 might be the D (6 bases). CDR1 is SGHRS and CDR2 is YFSETQ in the germline V gene. There are 16 residues in the CDR3. Trimming stripped 3 bases from V and 6 bases from J, with 20 bases between.

The chain has TRBV27 and TRBJ1-6; TRBD1 matches 7 bases. This CDR3 has 15 amino acids. Germline V CDR1 and CDR2: MNHEY, SMNVEV (reference sequence). The junction had 6 bases not matched to a gene; V was cut back by 6 bases and J by 4 bases. The CDR3 nucleotides are TGTGCCAGCAGGAGGGAGACAGGGTATAATTCACCCCTCCACTTT. Its protein product is CASRRETGYNSPLHF.

A remark on this clone: Other DNA sequences within the sample encode an identical CDR3. This chain uses TRBV7-9 with TRBJ2-7; TRBD2 matches at 12 bases. The germline gives CDR1 SEHNR, CDR2 FQNEAQ (reference sequence). With 5 bases clipped from V and 6 bases from J, the junction kept 5 bases outside the gene matches. This CDR3 region has 14 residues. CDR3 nucleotides: TGTGCCAGCAGCCTTGGACTAGCGGGGAGCGAGCAGTACTTC. This sequence encodes CASSLGLAGSEQYF.

This clone was observed a few times. One junction end does not reproduce the germline sequence, and a read error may be involved. The CDR3 loop is CAWAGDPNAEAFF. The CDR3 DNA follows: TGTGCCTGGGCAGGGGACCCGAACGCTGAAGCTTTCTTT. The chain uses TRBV30 and TRBJ1-1, with a tentative D call TRBD1 (6 bases). The germline V gene encodes CDR1 GTSNPN and CDR2 SVGIG (reference sequence). The CDR3 covers 13 residues.

The chain couples TRBV9 to TRBJ1-2; D may be TRBD1 (5 bases). The germline V gene encodes CDR1 SGDLS and CDR2 YYNGEE. CDR3 length equals 13 residues. The V gene lost 0 bases and the J gene lost 6 bases, with 9 bases spanning the gap. CDR3 sequence reads: CASSVDRGNGYTF. DNA of the CDR3: TGTGCCAGCAGCGTAGATCGGGGGAATGGCTACACCTTC.

The chain carries TRBV9 and TRBJ1-1; D uncertain. Germline CDR1 is SGDLS and CDR2 is YYNGEE. V lost 4 bases and J lost 0, with 13 bases in between. CDR3 length: 15 amino acids. The CDR3 bases are TGTGCCAGCAGCCCCCAGACAAATATGAACACTGAAGCTTTCTTT. This translates into CASSPQTNMNTEAFF.

This chain links TRBV4-2 with TRBJ2-7, with D hard to call. This CDR3 is 14 amino acids long. CDR1 and CDR2 from the germline V gene are LGHNA and YNFKEQ. V gave up 0 bases and J gave up 7 bases, with 13 bases separating them. The CDR3 DNA sequence: TGTGCCAGCAGCCAAGAGGCCGGCGTGCGAGAGCAGTACTTC. The encoded protein is CASSQEAGVREQYF.

This clone was counted a single time. CDR3 in amino acids: CASSQHVLGTGTGETQYF. The CDR3 nucleotides read TGCGCCAGCAGCCAGCACGTCTTAGGGACAGGGACCGGAGAGACCCAGTACTTC. This chain joins TRBV4-1 and TRBJ2-5, with TRBD1 matching 9 bases. The CDR3 is 18 amino acids. Trimming at V came to 3 bases and at J to 4 bases, leaving 15 bases not matched to a gene. The germline V gene has CDR1 MGHRA and CDR2 YSYEKL.

This chain connects TRBV10-3 to TRBJ2-2; D is perhaps TRBD1 (6 bases). This CDR3 has 15 amino acids. Germline lookup yields CDR1 ENHRY and CDR2 SYGVKD. The germline V and J ends were trimmed by 7 bases and 0 bases, with 12 bases remaining between them. CDR3: CAINREGTNTGELFF. The DNA for the CDR3 is TGTGCCATCAACAGGGAAGGGACGAACACCGGGGAGCTGTTTTTT.

Only one count was recorded for this clone. The chain employs TRBV13 and TRBJ1-6; D remains ambiguous. Trimming left V 4 bases short and J 7 bases short, with 5 bases between. The germline V gene has CDR1 PRHDT and CDR2 FYEKMQ (reference sequence). The CDR3 loop spans 12 amino acids. CDR3 in amino acids: CASSSKNSPLHF. The CDR3 DNA reads as TGTGCCAGCAGCTCCAAGAATTCACCCCTCCACTTT.

The CDR3 loop is CAWTSGTGDQPQHF. CDR3 DNA sequence: TGTGCCTGGACTTCCGGGACAGGGGATCAGCCCCAGCATTTT. This chain connects TRBV30 to TRBJ1-5, with TRBD1 matching 10 bases. Trimming took 4 bases from V and 5 from J; bases not matched to a gene: 5. CDR1 GTSNPN and CDR2 SVGIG come from the germline V gene (reference sequence). The CDR3 contains 14 residues.

This sequence joins TRBV15 and TRBJ2-3; D is undetermined. CDR1 is LNHNV, CDR2 YYDKDF, per germline (reference sequence). V dropped 0 bases and J dropped 0 bases, with 7 bases sitting between them. The CDR3 extends over 15 amino acids. The CDR3 region is CATSRDTASTDTQYF. For the CDR3, the DNA is TGTGCCACCAGCAGAGACACCGCTAGCACAGATACGCAGTATTTT.

This clone was observed a handful of times. The rearrangement joins TRBV30 to TRBJ1-3; no firm D call. Trimming left V 7 bases short and J 0 bases short, with 7 bases between. The CDR3 is 12 amino acids. CDR1 GTSNPN and CDR2 SVGIG come from the germline V gene (reference sequence). DNA for the CDR3: TGTGCCTACTCAAGCTCTGGAAACACCATATATTTT. Protein sequence: CAYSSSGNTIYF.

This sequence joins TRBV2 and TRBJ1-5, with 7 bases aligning to TRBD1. The junction had 9 bases not matched to a gene; V was cut back by 7 bases and J by 3 bases. The CDR3 runs 15 residues. Germline CDR1 is SNHLY and CDR2 is FYNNEI. The CDR3 loop is CASIQNRGVNQPQHF. The DNA for the CDR3 is TGTGCCAGCATCCAAAACAGGGGAGTCAATCAGCCCCAGCATTTT.

V is TRBV9 and J is TRBJ1-1; TRBD1 might be the D (6 bases). Germline V lookup: CDR1 SGDLS, CDR2 YYNGEE. Trimming left V 3 bases short and J 7 bases short, with 19 bases between. The CDR3 sequence is 15 residues long. This CDR3 reads CASSGRQAWSGEAFF. The CDR3 bases are TGTGCCAGCAGCGGAAGACAGGCCTGGTCCGGTGAAGCTTTCTTT.

The sample holds a few counts of this clone. The chain links TRBV9 to TRBJ1-6; D not resolved. The V end lost 3 bases, the J end lost 0 bases, and 7 bases lay between the germline ends. The germline gives CDR1 SGDLS, CDR2 YYNGEE. The CDR3 loop spans 15 amino acids. The CDR3 region is CASSALDSYNSPLHF. CDR3 in DNA: TGTGCCAGCAGCGCCCTCGACTCCTATAATTCACCCCTCCACTTT.

The chain recombines TRBV4-1 with TRBJ2-1; 13 bases are a match to TRBD2. With V trimmed by 2 bases and J by 9 bases, 7 bases remained unmatched. CDR1 and CDR2 from the germline V gene are MGHRA and YSYEKL. The CDR3 contains 16 residues. The CDR3 protein is CASSQLTSGGAGEQFF. In DNA form, the CDR3 reads TGCGCCAGCAGCCAACTAACTAGCGGGGGGGCCGGTGAGCAGTTCTTC.